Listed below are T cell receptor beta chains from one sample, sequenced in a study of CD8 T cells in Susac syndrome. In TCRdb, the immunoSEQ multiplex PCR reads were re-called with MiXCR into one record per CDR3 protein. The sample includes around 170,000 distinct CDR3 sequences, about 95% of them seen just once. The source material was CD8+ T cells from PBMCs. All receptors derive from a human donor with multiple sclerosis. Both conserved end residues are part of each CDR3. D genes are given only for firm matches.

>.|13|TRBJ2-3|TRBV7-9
TGTGCCAGCAGCTTACAGGGGAGTCATACGCAGTATTTT
CASSLQGSHTQYF
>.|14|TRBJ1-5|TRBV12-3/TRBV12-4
TGTGCCAGCAGGTCACAGAACAGCAATCAGCCCCAGCATTTT
CASRSQNSNQPQHF
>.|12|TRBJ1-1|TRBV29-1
TGCAGCGGGAAAGGGAGTTACACTGAAGCTTTCTTT
CSGKGSYTEAFF
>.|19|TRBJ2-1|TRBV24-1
TGTGCCACCAGTGAAACTCCCGGGACTGGCCGTACCGGAGACAATGAGCAGTTCTTC
CATSETPGTGRTGDNEQFF
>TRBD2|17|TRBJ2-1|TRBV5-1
TGCGCCAGCAGCTTGATCGCGGGGGGACATTCCTACAATGAGCAGTTCTTC
CASSLIAGGHSYNEQFF
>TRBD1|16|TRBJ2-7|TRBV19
TGTGCCAGTAGTATAGGGACCGGGACAGGGACCGGCGAGCAGTACTTC
CASSIGTGTGTGEQYF
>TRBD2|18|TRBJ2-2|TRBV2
TGTGCCACCCTCCCCCTTGGGCTAGCGGGGGGCCACACCGGGGAGCTGTTTTTT
CATLPLGLAGGHTGELFF
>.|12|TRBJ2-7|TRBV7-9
TGTGCCAGCAGCAACGGACCGTACGAGCAGTACTTC
CASSNGPYEQYF
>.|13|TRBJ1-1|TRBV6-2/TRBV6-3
TGTGCCAGCGACACCCGGGGGTTCACTGAAGCTTTCTTT
CASDTRGFTEAFF
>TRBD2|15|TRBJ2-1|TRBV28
TGTGCCAGCAGTACGGGACTAGCGGGAATTGTTGAGCAGTTCTTC
CASSTGLAGIVEQFF
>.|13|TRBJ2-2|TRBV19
TGTGCCAGTAGTAGGAGGGCGGACGGGGAGCTGTTTTTT
CASSRRADGELFF
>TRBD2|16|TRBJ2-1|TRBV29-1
TGCAGCGTTGAAGGTAGCGGGAGATTCTCCTACAATGAGCAGTTCTTC
CSVEGSGRFSYNEQFF
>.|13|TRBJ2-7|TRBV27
TGTGCCAGCTCTCCTATACGAACCTACGAGCAGTACTTC
CASSPIRTYEQYF
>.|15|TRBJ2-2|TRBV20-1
TGCAGTGCTAGGAGCCCCGGGACCCCATGGGGGGAGCTGTTTTTT
CSARSPGTPWGELFF
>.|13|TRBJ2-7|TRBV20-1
TGCAGTGCTAATGCTAAGATACCTTACGAGCAGTACTTC
CSANAKIPYEQYF
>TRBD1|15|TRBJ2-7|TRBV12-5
TGTGCTAGTGGTTTTCGAGGACAGGCTAACTACGAGCAGTACTTC
CASGFRGQANYEQYF
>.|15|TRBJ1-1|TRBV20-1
TGCAGTGCTAGGGGTCAACGTGGGGGGGGCACTGAAGCTTTCTTT
CSARGQRGGGTEAFF
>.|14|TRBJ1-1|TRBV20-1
TGCAGTGCTAGAGATCCCCAAGGAAACACTGAAGCTTTCTTT
CSARDPQGNTEAFF
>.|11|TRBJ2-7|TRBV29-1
TGCAGCGTTGAGTTCGGGTACGAGCAGTACTTC
CSVEFGYEQYF
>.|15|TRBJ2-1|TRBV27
TGTGCCAGCAGTGATTCGGACTTTCATTACAATGAGCAGTTCTTC
CASSDSDFHYNEQFF
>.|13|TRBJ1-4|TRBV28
TGTGCCAGCAGTTTTAAGGGTAATGAAAAACTGTTTTTT
CASSFKGNEKLFF
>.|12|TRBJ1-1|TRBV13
TGTGCCAGCAGGCCCTACCCCACTGAAGCTTTCTTT
CASRPYPTEAFF